The T cell receptor (beta chain) described here comes from a study of cytomegalovirus exposure and HLA in healthy donors. CDR3 length equals 13 residues. In germline, CDR1 is SGHTA, CDR2 FQGTGA. Trimming removed 8 bases from V and 7 bases from J, with 18 bases in between. Concerning this clone: Antigen specificity is unknown.

The PCR contained 60 Vbeta and 13 Jbeta primers. Measured with immunoSEQ multiplex PCR; TCRdb has only the in-frame clones, and not every one. The data contain approximately 150,000 clones, roughly 80% of them seen just once; the ten biggest clones take up nearly 3.5%. Findings and caveats of the study: Roughly uniform depth of sequencing across donors was assumed in presence/absence analyses. Later work showed greater clonal expansion in HLA-associated TCR beta chains than in equally common others. Three chains linked to CMV were shown in vitro to be specific for CMV antigens. When analyzed later, a missense DCLRE1C variant was found to be linked to TCR beta V- and J-gene trimming.

The sequenced sample consisted of PBMCs. The gene calls are TRBV7-3 and TRBJ2-7, with TRBD1 as a possible D gene (6 bases). The origin of this receptor is a male donor in good health and CMV-seronegative. CDR3 coding DNA: TGTGCCAGCTTGATCTCCGGGACAAGGGAGCAGTACTTC. Encoded protein: CASLISGTREQYF.